Given below is one T cell receptor (beta chain) in context. As yet, its antigen is unknown. This CDR3 has 16 amino acids. Losses at the gene ends were 5 bases for V and 4 bases for J; bases not matched to a gene: 13. Germline-derived CDR1 and CDR2 are MGHRA and YSYEKL. Isolation per sample recovered at least 7 million PBMCs. The sample originates from a study of blood T cells in healthy people across ages. General study points: PBMCs left unsorted prevented a conclusive naive versus antigen-experienced comparison.

Primed by a sample-barcoded 5' primer and a J-beta primer mix, a second PCR proceeded for 7 to 11 cycles. MiXCR, applied by TCRdb to the 5' RACE reads, yields one record per CDR3 protein. The table shows about 1,400,000 distinct CDR3 sequences, with about 43% occurring only once. The V gene is TRBV4-1, the J gene TRBJ1-1, with TRBD1 matching over 7 bases. This TCR was sampled from a woman between 18 and 29 years old in good health. Sequenced material: blood. The CDR3 DNA reads as TGCGCCAGCAGCAAGGGGGAGGGGGCTCGGGGCACTGAAGCTTTCTTT. Its protein product is CASSKGEGARGTEAFF.